These 14 T cell receptor beta chains were sequenced from one sample in a study of cytomegalovirus exposure and HLA in healthy donors (TCRdb year 2017). The library relied on the immunoSEQ multiplex PCR assay. In its TCRdb copy, this immuneACCESS table keeps in-frame sequences only and misses some clones. Where compared with another copy, unresolved V genes explain less than half of these, and the others have no known cause. The table for this sample lists 300,000 to 350,000 clones; roughly 87% of them were counted only once. The ten most abundant clones make up more than 0.95% of the sample. What was sequenced was PBMCs. These receptors all come from a man aged 25 to 40 in good health and CMV-seronegative.

V gene TRBV27 combines with J gene TRBJ2-7, with 9 nucleotides matching TRBD1. The germline V gene has CDR1 MNHEY and CDR2 SMNVEV (reference sequence). Trimming cost V 7 bases and J 7 bases; bases outside gene matches: 11. This CDR3 contains 14 residues. CDR3 coding DNA: TGTGCCAGCACGAAGACAGGGGGTGCGCAGGAGCAGTACTTC. Translation gives CASTKTGGAQEQYF.

The V call is TRBV12-5, the J call TRBJ2-5, with TRBD1 identical over 10 bases. CDR1 is LGHNT, CDR2 FRNRAP, per germline. The J segment lost 5 bases and the V segment lost 5 bases, leaving 5 bases of the junction unmatched. The CDR3 sequence is 14 residues long. The CDR3 region is CASGSPGQGETQYF. The CDR3 nucleotides are TGTGCTAGTGGTAGCCCGGGACAGGGGGAGACCCAGTACTTC.

The V call is TRBV2, the J call TRBJ1-2; D perhaps matches TRBD1 (6 bases). Per the germline V gene, CDR1 is SNHLY and CDR2 is FYNNEI. V lost 7 bases and J 7 bases, leaving 16 bases between the germline ends. The CDR3 is 13 amino acids. CDR3 protein: CASKRDKGLGYTF. The CDR3 DNA reads TGTGCCAGCAAGCGGGACAAGGGCCTTGGCTACACCTTC.

In this sample, this clone turned up once. The chain uses TRBV10-3 and TRBJ2-1; possible D gene TRBD2, 5 bases. Trimming stripped 5 bases from V and 0 bases from J, with 14 bases between. CDR1 and CDR2 (germline): ENHRY, SYGVKD. There are 16 residues in the CDR3. The CDR3 is CAISPEGSDSYNEQFF. As DNA, the CDR3 is TGTGCCATCAGTCCTGAGGGTAGCGACTCCTACAATGAGCAGTTCTTC.

This chain joins TRBV2 and TRBJ1-4; 8 positions agree with TRBD1. Germline-derived CDR1 and CDR2 are SNHLY and FYNNEI. The CDR3 runs to 15 residues. V lost 10 bases and J lost 4; bases outside the gene matches: 11. As DNA, the CDR3 is TGTGCCACCCGGACAGGGCCCCTCATTAATGAAAAACTGTTTTTT. Translated: CATRTGPLINEKLFF.

The chain links TRBV4-3 to TRBJ2-2; maybe TRBD1 (5 bases). Germline V lookup: CDR1 LGHNA, CDR2 YSLEER. The CDR3 contains 15 residues. V shed 0 bases and J shed 7 bases, with 12 bases lying between them. CDR3 loop: CASSQDVLGLGELFF. The CDR3 DNA is TGCGCCAGCAGCCAAGATGTGCTGGGGCTCGGGGAGCTGTTTTTT.

The rearrangement links TRBV19 to TRBJ2-3; 8 bases fit TRBD1. Germline V CDR1 and CDR2: LNHDA, SQIVND (reference sequence). The CDR3 sequence is 15 residues long. Trimming at V came to 5 bases and at J to 2 bases, leaving 6 bases not matched to a gene. This CDR3 is CASSSGDRNTDTQYF. The CDR3 coding sequence is TGTGCCAGTAGTTCAGGGGACAGGAACACAGATACGCAGTATTTT.

The rearrangement joins TRBV6-1 to TRBJ1-1; no clear D. V was shortened by 2 bases and J by 1 base, with 11 bases between the two germline ends. The CDR3 covers 15 residues. Germline V gives CDR1 MNHNS, CDR2 SASEGT. CDR3 sequence reads: CASSESSATNTEAFF. The DNA for the CDR3 is TGTGCCAGCAGTGAAAGCAGCGCCACGAACACTGAAGCTTTCTTT.

The chain combines TRBV7-2 with TRBJ1-4; unclear D gene. The CDR3 consists of 15 residues. The V end lost 1 base, the J end lost 6 bases, and 12 bases lay between the germline ends. Germline CDR1 SGHTA, CDR2 FQGNSA. CDR3 residues: CASSLDGRRDEKLFF. The CDR3, as DNA: TGTGCCAGCAGCTTAGATGGCAGGCGAGATGAAAAACTGTTTTTT.

The chain is built from TRBV10-3 and TRBJ2-5, with TRBD2 identical over 11 bases. The CDR3 sequence is 16 residues long. The germline V gene has CDR1 ENHRY and CDR2 SYGVKD. V shed 6 bases, J shed 0 bases, and the junction held 6 bases outside the gene matches. The CDR3 DNA reads as TGTGCCATCAGGTCCTCGACTAGCGGGGACCAAGAGACCCAGTACTTC. Its translation: CAIRSSTSGDQETQYF.

The J gene is TRBJ2-7, the V gene TRBV7-9, with 8 bases matching TRBD2. J lost 0 bases, V lost 5 bases, and 9 bases had no gene match. The germline CDR1 and CDR2 sequences are SEHNR and FQNEAQ (reference sequence). This CDR3 contains 16 residues. This chain's CDR3 is CASSQLVAGSSYEQYF. CDR3 DNA sequence: TGTGCCAGCAGCCAGTTAGTAGCGGGGTCCTCCTACGAGCAGTACTTC.

This clone was seen just once. The chain uses TRBV2 and TRBJ1-1, with a weak D call TRBD1 (5 bases). This CDR3 contains 13 residues. The germline V gene has CDR1 SNHLY and CDR2 FYNNEI. The V end was cut by 9 bases, the J end by 0 bases, with 11 bases between. The DNA of the CDR3 is TGTGCCAGTTCAGACAGCTTGAACACTGAAGCTTTCTTT. As protein: CASSDSLNTEAFF. The variable domain in full, with the rest retrieved from reference TRBV2 and TRBJ1-1, is EPEVTQTPSHQVTQMGQEVILRCVPISNHLYFYWYRQILGQKVEFLVSFYNNEISEKSEIFDDQFSVERPDGSNFTLKIRSTKLEDSAMYFCASSDSLNTEAFFGQGTRLTVV.

This chain links TRBV4-1 with TRBJ2-1; tentatively, D is TRBD1 (6 bases). The length of the CDR3 is 17 residues. The germline V gene has CDR1 MGHRA and CDR2 YSYEKL. V was clipped by 4 bases and J by 2 bases, with 18 bases between them. Here the CDR3 DNA reads TGCGCCAGCAGCCTTTCAGAGGCAGGGGCGACCTACAATGAGCAGTTCTTC. It encodes CASSLSEAGATYNEQFF.

This sequence joins TRBV7-9 and TRBJ1-2; no clear D gene. V was clipped by 0 bases and J by 3 bases, with 11 bases between them. The CDR3 covers 15 residues. Germline assignment: CDR1 SEHNR and CDR2 FQNEAQ (reference sequence). In DNA form, the CDR3 reads TGTGCCAGCAGCTTAGCGCACAGAGTGGACTATGGCTACACCTTC. Protein: CASSLAHRVDYGYTF.